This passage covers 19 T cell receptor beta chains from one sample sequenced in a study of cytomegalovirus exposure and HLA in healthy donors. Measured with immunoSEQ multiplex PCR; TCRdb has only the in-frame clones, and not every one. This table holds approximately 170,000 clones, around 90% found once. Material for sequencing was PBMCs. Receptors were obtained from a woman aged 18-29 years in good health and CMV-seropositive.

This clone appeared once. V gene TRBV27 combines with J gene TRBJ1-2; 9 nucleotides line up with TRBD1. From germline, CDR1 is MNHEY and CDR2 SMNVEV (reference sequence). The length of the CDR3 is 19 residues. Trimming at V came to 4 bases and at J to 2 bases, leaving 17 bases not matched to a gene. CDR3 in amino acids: CASSSLGWGQGGLNYGYTF. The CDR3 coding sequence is TGTGCCAGCAGTTCCCTAGGTTGGGGACAGGGTGGACTAAACTATGGCTACACCTTC.

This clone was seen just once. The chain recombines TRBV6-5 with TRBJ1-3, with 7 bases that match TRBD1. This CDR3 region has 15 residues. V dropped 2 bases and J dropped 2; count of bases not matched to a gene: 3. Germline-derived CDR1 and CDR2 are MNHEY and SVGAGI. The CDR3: CASSYEGAAGNTIYF. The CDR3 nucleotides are TGTGCCAGCAGTTACGAGGGGGCAGCTGGAAACACCATATATTTT.

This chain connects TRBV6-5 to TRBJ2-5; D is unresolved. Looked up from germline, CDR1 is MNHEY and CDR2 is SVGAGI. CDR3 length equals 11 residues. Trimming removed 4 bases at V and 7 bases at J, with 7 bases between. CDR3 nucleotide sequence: TGTGCCAGCAGTTCGGAGTGGACCCAGTACTTC. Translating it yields CASSSEWTQYF.

DNA of the CDR3: TGTGCCAGCAGCCGGCGGGTTGCAGGGGAGCTGTTTTTT. Translating gives CASSRRVAGELFF. V usage is TRBV14 and J usage is TRBJ2-2; tentative D call: TRBD2 (5 bases). Germline V gene lookup returns CDR1 SGHDN and CDR2 FVKESK. Trimming removed 4 bases at V and 8 bases at J, with 11 bases between. This CDR3 is built from 13 residues.

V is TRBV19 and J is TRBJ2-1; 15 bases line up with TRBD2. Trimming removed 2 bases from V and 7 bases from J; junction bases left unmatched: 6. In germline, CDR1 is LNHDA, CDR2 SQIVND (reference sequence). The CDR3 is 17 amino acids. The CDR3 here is CASSIIGTSGRRNEQFF. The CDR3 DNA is TGTGCCAGTAGTATAATCGGGACTAGCGGGAGGAGGAATGAGCAGTTCTTC. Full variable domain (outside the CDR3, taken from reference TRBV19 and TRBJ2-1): DGGITQSPKYLFRKEGQNVTLSCEQNLNHDAMYWYRQDPGQGLRLIYYSQIVNDFQKGDIAEGYSVSREKKESFPLTVTSAQKNPTAFYLCASSIIGTSGRRNEQFFGPGTRLTVL.

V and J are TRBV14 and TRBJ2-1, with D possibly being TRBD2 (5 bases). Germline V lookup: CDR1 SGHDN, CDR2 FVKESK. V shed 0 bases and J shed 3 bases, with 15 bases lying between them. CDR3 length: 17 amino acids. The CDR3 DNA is TGTGCCAGCAGCCAAGAGGGTTTTGAGGGCCACTACAATGAGCAGTTCTTC. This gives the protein CASSQEGFEGHYNEQFF.

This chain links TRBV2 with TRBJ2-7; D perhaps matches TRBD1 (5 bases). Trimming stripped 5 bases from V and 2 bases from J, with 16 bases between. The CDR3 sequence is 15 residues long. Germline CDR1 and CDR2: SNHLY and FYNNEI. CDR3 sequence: CASSPRARVAYEQYF. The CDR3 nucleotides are TGTGCCAGCAGTCCCAGGGCCAGAGTAGCCTACGAGCAGTACTTC. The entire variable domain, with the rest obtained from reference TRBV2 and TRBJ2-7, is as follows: EPEVTQTPSHQVTQMGQEVILRCVPISNHLYFYWYRQILGQKVEFLVSFYNNEISEKSEIFDDQFSVERPDGSNFTLKIRSTKLEDSAMYFCASSPRARVAYEQYFGPGTRLTVT.

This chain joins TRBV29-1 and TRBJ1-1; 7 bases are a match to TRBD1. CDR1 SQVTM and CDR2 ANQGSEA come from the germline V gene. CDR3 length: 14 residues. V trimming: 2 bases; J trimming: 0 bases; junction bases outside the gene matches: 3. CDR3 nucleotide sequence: TGCAGCGTTGAAACGACAGGGATGAACACTGAAGCTTTCTTT. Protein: CSVETTGMNTEAFF.

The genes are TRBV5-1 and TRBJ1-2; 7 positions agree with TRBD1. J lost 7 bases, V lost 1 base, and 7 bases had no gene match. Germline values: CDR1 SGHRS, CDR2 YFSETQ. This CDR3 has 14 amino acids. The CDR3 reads CASSLRVGGVGYTF. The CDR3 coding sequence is TGCGCCAGCAGCTTGCGGGTAGGGGGCGTTGGCTACACCTTC. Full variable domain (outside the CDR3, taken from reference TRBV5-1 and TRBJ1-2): KAGVTQTPRYLIKTRGQQVTLSCSPISGHRSVSWYQQTPGQGLQFLFEYFSETQRNKGNFPGRFSGRQFSNSRSEMNVSTLELGDSALYLCASSLRVGGVGYTFGSGTRLTVV.

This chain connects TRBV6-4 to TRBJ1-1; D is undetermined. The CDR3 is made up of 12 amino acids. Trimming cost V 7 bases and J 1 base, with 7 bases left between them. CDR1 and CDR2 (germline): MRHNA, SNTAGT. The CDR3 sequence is CASKDTNTEAFF. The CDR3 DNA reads TGTGCCAGCAAAGACACGAACACTGAAGCTTTCTTT.

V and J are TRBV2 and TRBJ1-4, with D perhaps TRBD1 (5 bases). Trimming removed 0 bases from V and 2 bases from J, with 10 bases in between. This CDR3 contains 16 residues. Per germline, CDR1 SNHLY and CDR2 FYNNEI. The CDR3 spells CASSEAQGATNEKLFF. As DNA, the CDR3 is TGTGCCAGCAGTGAAGCGCAAGGGGCGACTAATGAAAAACTGTTTTTT. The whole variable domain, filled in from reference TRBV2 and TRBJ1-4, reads EPEVTQTPSHQVTQMGQEVILRCVPISNHLYFYWYRQILGQKVEFLVSFYNNEISEKSEIFDDQFSVERPDGSNFTLKIRSTKLEDSAMYFCASSEAQGATNEKLFFGSGTQLSVL.

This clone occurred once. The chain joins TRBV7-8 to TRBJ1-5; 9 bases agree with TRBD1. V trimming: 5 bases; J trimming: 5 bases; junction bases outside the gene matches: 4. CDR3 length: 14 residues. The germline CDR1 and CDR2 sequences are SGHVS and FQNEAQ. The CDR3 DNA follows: TGTGCCAGCAGCCCCCGGGACAGGGATCAGCCCCAGCATTTT. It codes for CASSPRDRDQPQHF.

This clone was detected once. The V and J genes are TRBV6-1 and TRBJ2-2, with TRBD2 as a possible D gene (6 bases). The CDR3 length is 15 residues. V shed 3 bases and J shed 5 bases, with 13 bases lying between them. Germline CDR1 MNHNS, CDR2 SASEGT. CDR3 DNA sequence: TGTGCCAGCAGTGAGGGGGGAAGCGGGACCGGGGAGCTGTTTTTT. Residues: CASSEGGSGTGELFF.

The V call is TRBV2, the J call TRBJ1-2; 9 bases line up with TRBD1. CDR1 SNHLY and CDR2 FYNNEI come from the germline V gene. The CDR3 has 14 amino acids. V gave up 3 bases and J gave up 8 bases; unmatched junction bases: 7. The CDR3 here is CASSEIQGAQGYTF. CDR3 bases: TGTGCCAGCAGTGAGATACAGGGGGCCCAAGGCTACACCTTC.

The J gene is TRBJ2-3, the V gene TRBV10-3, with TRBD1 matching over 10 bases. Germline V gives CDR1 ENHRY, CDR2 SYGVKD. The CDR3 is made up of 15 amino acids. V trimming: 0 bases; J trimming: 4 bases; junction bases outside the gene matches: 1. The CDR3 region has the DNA TGTGCCATCAGTGAGTCGACAGGGGGCCCAGATACGCAGTATTTT. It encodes CAISESTGGPDTQYF.

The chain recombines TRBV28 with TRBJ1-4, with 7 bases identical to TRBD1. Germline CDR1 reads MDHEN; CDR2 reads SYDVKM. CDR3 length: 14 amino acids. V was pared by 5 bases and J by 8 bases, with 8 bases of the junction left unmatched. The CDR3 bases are TGTGCCAGCAGTCCGACAGGGATGAGGGAAAAACTGTTTTTT. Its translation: CASSPTGMREKLFF.

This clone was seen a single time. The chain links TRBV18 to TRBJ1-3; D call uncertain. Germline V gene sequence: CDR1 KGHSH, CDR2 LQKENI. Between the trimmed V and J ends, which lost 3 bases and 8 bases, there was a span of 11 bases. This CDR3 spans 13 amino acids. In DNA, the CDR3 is TGTGCCAGCTCACCCAACCCCGGTTACACCATATATTTT. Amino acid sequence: CASSPNPGYTIYF.

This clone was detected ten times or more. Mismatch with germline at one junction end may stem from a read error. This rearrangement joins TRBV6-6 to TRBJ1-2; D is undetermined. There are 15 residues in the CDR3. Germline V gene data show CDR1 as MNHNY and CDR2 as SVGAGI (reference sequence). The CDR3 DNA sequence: TGTGCCAGCAGTTACTCCGAGCGGGCGTCCCAGAACAAAATCTTC. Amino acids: CASSYSERASQNKIF.

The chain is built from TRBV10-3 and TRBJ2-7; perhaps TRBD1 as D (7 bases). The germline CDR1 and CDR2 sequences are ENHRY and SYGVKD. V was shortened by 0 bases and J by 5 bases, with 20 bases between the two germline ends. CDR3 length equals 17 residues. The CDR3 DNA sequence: TGTGCCATCAGTGAGTCTCCGCCAGGGGGAGGAGTCGACGAGCAGTACTTC. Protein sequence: CAISESPPGGGVDEQYF.